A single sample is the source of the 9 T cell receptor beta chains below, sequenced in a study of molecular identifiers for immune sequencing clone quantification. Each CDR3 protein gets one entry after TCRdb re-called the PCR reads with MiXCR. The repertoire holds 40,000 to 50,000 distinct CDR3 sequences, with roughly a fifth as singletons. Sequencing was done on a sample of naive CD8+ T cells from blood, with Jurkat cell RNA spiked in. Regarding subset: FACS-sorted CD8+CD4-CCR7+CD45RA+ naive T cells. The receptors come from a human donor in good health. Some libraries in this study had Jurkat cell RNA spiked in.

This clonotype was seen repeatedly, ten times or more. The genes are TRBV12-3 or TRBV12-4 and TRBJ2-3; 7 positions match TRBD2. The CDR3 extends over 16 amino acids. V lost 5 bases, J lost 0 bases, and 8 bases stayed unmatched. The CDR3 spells CASSVLATHSTDTQYF. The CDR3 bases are TGTGCCAGCAGTGTACTAGCGACCCATAGCACAGATACGCAGTATTTT.

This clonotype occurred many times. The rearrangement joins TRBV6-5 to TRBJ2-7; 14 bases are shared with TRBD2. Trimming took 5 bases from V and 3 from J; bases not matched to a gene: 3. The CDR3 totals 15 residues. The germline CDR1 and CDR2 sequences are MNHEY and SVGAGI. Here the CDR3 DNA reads TGTGCCAGCAGTGAAGGGACTAGCGGGGGCTACGAGCAGTACTTC. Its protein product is CASSEGTSGGYEQYF.

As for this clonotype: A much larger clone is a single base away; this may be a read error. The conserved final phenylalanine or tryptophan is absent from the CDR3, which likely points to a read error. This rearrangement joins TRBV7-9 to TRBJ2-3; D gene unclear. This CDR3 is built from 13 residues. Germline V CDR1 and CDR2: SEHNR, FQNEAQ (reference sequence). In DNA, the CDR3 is TGTGCCGGCAGCTTGGTGCACACAGATACGCAGTATTCT. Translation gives CAGSLVHTDTQYS.

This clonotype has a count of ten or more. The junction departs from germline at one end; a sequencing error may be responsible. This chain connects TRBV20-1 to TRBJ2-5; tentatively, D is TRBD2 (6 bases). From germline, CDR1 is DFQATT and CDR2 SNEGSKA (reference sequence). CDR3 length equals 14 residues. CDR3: CSARESGVSETQYF. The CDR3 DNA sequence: TGCAGTGCGAGAGAATCGGGGGTTTCAGAGACCCAGTACTTC.

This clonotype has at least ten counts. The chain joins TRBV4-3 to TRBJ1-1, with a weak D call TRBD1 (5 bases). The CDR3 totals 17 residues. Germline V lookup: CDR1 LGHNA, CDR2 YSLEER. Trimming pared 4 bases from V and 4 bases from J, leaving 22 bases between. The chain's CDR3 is CASSPDLWGSGATEAFF. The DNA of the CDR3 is TGCGCCAGCAGCCCCGACTTGTGGGGAAGTGGGGCCACTGAAGCTTTCTTT.

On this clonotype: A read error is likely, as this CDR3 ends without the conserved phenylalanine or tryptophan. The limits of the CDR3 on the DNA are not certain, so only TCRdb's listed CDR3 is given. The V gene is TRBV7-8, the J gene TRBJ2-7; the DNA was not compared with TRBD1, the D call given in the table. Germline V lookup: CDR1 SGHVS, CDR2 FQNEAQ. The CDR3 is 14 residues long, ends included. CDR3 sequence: CASSLDLGDYERYL.

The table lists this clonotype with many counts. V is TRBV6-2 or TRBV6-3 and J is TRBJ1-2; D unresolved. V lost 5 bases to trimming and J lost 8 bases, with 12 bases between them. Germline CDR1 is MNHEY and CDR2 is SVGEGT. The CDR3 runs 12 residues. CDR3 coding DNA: TGTGCCAGCAGTCCCCGGGTTGACGGCTACACCTTC. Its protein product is CASSPRVDGYTF.

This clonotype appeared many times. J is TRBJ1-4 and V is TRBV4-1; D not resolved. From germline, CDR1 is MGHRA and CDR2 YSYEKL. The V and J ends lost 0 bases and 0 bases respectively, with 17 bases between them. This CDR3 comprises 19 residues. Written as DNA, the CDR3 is TGCGCCAGCAGCCAAGAAGGAGGAATCGGAACTGCAACTAATGAAAAACTGTTTTTT. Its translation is CASSQEGGIGTATNEKLFF.

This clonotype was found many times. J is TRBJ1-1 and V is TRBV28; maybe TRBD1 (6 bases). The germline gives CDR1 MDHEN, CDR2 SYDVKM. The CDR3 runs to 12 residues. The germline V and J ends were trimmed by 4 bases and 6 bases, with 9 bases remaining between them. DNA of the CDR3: TGTGCCAGCAGTTACCGGACAGCTGAAGCTTTCTTT. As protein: CASSYRTAEAFF.